This TCR beta chain was obtained from a study of T cell responses to AZD1222 COVID-19 vaccine. Germline V lookup: CDR1 ENHRY, CDR2 SYGVKD. This CDR3 contains 13 residues. V was shortened by 11 bases and J by 6 bases, with 19 bases between the two germline ends. Regarding the study as a whole: Donors, mostly white British, included more females; clonal diversity was possibly underestimated. Across spike, vaccine-associated CD4 TCRs were found, dominant at 160-218 and 743-854. Only a handful of AZD1222 recipients were seropositive at baseline. No day 14 peak samples; only post-peak repertoires were characterized.

Regarding this clone: The antigen is undetermined.

Only in-frame clones appear in the TCRdb table, and some are missing; sequencing was by immunoSEQ multiplex PCR. The sample has over 120,000 clones; approximately 93% are singletons. This specimen consisted of peripheral blood, obtained after recovery from COVID-19. This clonotype was sampled from an adult who had recovered from COVID-19. The rearrangement joins TRBV10-3 to TRBJ1-1; weak D call: TRBD1 (6 bases). The DNA of the CDR3 is TGTGCCTCCCAACAGGGACCGAGCGCTGAAGCTTTCTTT. Translating gives CASQQGPSAEAFF.